A single sample is the source of the 16 T cell receptor beta chains below, sequenced in a study of CD4+ T cells in melanoma. Assay: immunoSEQ multiplex PCR; the TCRdb copy retains only in-frame clones and omits some. There are some 21,000 clones in the sample; around four fifths occur only once, and approximately 9.7% lies in the top ten. All receptors derive from a human donor with melanoma.

The chain couples TRBV29-1 to TRBJ2-2; D may be TRBD1 (6 bases). This CDR3 has 14 residues. Trimming left V 3 bases short and J 5 bases short, with 13 bases between. Germline CDR1 reads SQVTM; CDR2 reads ANQGSEA. CDR3 DNA sequence: TGCAGCGTTGAGTCAGGGGAGAGAACCGGGGAGCTGTTTTTT. Amino acid sequence: CSVESGERTGELFF.

The V call is TRBV5-1, the J call TRBJ2-5; no clear D. This CDR3 spans 10 amino acids. Germline V gene sequence: CDR1 SGHRS, CDR2 YFSETQ. V lost 5 bases and J 4 bases, leaving 3 bases between the germline ends. The DNA of the CDR3 is TGCGCCAGCAGGGGAGAGACCCAGTACTTC. The encoded protein is CASRGETQYF.

The chain couples TRBV2 to TRBJ2-1; D gene unclear. This CDR3 has 11 residues. The V end was cut by 7 bases, the J end by 9 bases, with 10 bases between. Germline loops: CDR1 SNHLY, CDR2 FYNNEI. CDR3 DNA: TGTGCCAGCAAGGCCCGGGTTGAGCAGTTCTTC. Amino acids: CASKARVEQFF.

The rearrangement joins TRBV5-1 to TRBJ1-6; D unclear. Germline CDR1 SGHRS, CDR2 YFSETQ. The CDR3 is 15 residues long. Trimming removed 6 bases from V and 5 bases from J, with 15 bases in between. The CDR3 sequence is CASTRAPLNNSPLHF. The DNA for the CDR3 is TGCGCCAGCACGAGGGCCCCACTAAATAATTCACCCCTCCACTTT.

J is TRBJ1-2 and V is TRBV7-8, with no clear D. Between the trimmed V and J ends, which lost 4 bases and 0 bases, there was a span of 6 bases. The V gene's germline CDR1 is SGHVS and CDR2 FQNEAQ. There are 13 residues in the CDR3. CDR3 nucleotides: TGTGCCAGCAGCTATGGAACTAACTATGGCTACACCTTC. It yields the protein CASSYGTNYGYTF.

This chain connects TRBV6-1 to TRBJ2-6; D might be TRBD1 or TRBD2, each matching 5 bases. CDR3 size: 18 residues. Trimming stripped 1 base from V and 0 bases from J, with 13 bases between. The germline gives CDR1 MNHNS, CDR2 SASEGT. The CDR3 DNA is TGTGCCAGCAGTGAAGGTTGGGACGTTTACTCTGGGGCCAACGTCCTGACTTTC. Translation gives CASSEGWDVYSGANVLTF.

The rearrangement uses TRBV5-1 and TRBJ1-5; D not resolved. Germline lookup yields CDR1 SGHRS and CDR2 YFSETQ. There are 16 residues in the CDR3. The V and J ends lost 0 bases and 0 bases respectively, with 10 bases between them. CDR3 loop: CASSLGNENSNQPQHF. The CDR3 region has the DNA TGCGCCAGCAGCTTGGGGAACGAAAATAGCAATCAGCCCCAGCATTTT.

The V gene is TRBV4-3, the J gene TRBJ1-2; D might be TRBD1 (5 bases). From germline, CDR1 is LGHNA and CDR2 YSLEER. This CDR3 is 16 amino acids long. Trimming pared 4 bases from V and 0 bases from J, leaving 15 bases between. The CDR3 sequence is CASSPPLGATNYGYTF. CDR3 DNA: TGCGCCAGCAGCCCCCCCCTTGGGGCCACTAACTATGGCTACACCTTC.

The rearrangement uses TRBV29-1 and TRBJ2-2; 12 nucleotides align to TRBD2. CDR1 is SQVTM, CDR2 ANQGSEA, per germline. Trimming removed 7 bases from V and 4 bases from J; junction bases left unmatched: 4. There are 14 residues in the CDR3. The CDR3 loop is CSAETSGGTGELFF. CDR3 DNA: TGCAGCGCCGAGACTAGCGGGGGCACCGGGGAGCTGTTTTTT.

This chain joins TRBV15 and TRBJ1-2; TRBD1 is a possible D gene (6 bases). V was shortened by 0 bases and J by 6 bases, with 17 bases between the two germline ends. CDR3 length equals 16 residues. Germline-derived CDR1 and CDR2 are LNHNV and YYDKDF (reference sequence). The CDR3 region has the DNA TGTGCCACCAGCAGAGATCCCCATGGACAGTCCCATGGCTACACCTTC. Its translation is CATSRDPHGQSHGYTF.

The CDR3 sequence is CASSVGQAYEQYF. In DNA, the CDR3 is TGTGCCAGCAGCGTGGGACAGGCCTACGAGCAGTACTTC. The chain joins TRBV6-1 to TRBJ2-7; 8 bases agree with TRBD1. This CDR3 spans 13 amino acids. J lost 2 bases, V lost 6 bases, and 3 bases had no gene match. Germline CDR1 is MNHNS and CDR2 is SASEGT.

This clone was detected only once. This chain joins TRBV10-3 and TRBJ1-6; no clear D gene. Between the trimmed V and J ends, which lost 11 bases and 0 bases, there was a span of 14 bases. The germline V gene encodes CDR1 ENHRY and CDR2 SYGVKD. The CDR3 is made up of 15 amino acids. CDR3 amino acids: CALHSDTSYNSPLHF. CDR3 nucleotides: TGTGCCCTCCACAGCGATACCTCCTATAATTCACCCCTCCACTTT.

V usage is TRBV5-1 and J usage is TRBJ2-3; 7 bases are shared with TRBD1. Germline V gene lookup returns CDR1 SGHRS and CDR2 YFSETQ. V was clipped by 1 base and J by 4 bases; unmatched bases: 0. This CDR3 region has 13 residues. CDR3 in DNA: TGCGCCAGCAGCTTGCAGGGGGCAGATACGCAGTATTTT. This gives the protein CASSLQGADTQYF.

The chain uses TRBV2 and TRBJ1-5, with a possible D match to TRBD1 (5 bases). This CDR3 has 13 residues. Germline V CDR1 and CDR2: SNHLY, FYNNEI. With 9 bases removed from V and 6 bases from J, the gap between germline ends came to 15 bases. The CDR3 protein is CASSRVLGQPQHF. The DNA of the CDR3 is TGTGCCAGTTCCAGGGTTTTGGGTCAGCCCCAGCATTTT.

The chain employs TRBV5-1 and TRBJ2-7; 9 bases are shared with TRBD2. V lost 0 bases to trimming and J lost 2 bases; unmatched junction nucleotides: 3. Germline-derived CDR1 and CDR2 are SGHRS and YFSETQ. The CDR3 loop spans 15 amino acids. As DNA, the CDR3 is TGCGCCAGCAGCTTGGGGCTAGCGGGGCCCTACGAGCAGTACTTC. Protein: CASSLGLAGPYEQYF.

This chain links TRBV5-5 with TRBJ2-3; weak D call: TRBD1 (6 bases). The V and J ends lost 5 bases and 2 bases respectively, with 24 bases between them. The germline gives CDR1 SGHKS, CDR2 YYEKEE (reference sequence). CDR3 length: 18 amino acids. In DNA form, the CDR3 reads TGTGCCAGCAGGTTGAGGTGGTCAGGGGAAGGAGACACAGATACGCAGTATTTT. It translates to CASRLRWSGEGDTDTQYF.